The clone carrying this TCR beta chain came up a few times. Sequencing targeted expressed TCRB transcripts, as all isolated RNA had been reverse transcribed. Sequenced by immunoSEQ multiplex PCR; TCRdb stores in-frame clones only, minus some. The table has almost 350,000 clones, about 20% seen once; the top ten hold around 0.044%. This entry belongs to a study of beta chain features in type 1 diabetes. CDR3 size: 14 residues. V lost 2 bases, J lost 1 base, and 9 bases lay in between. CDR1 and CDR2 (germline): SGHRS, YFSETQ. This clonotype was obtained from a woman aged 18 to 35 in good health. Sequenced material: naive CD4+ T cells from blood. The chain employs TRBV5-1 and TRBJ1-1; D is unclear. The CDR3 sequence: CASSLSRPNTEAFF. DNA of the CDR3: TGCGCCAGCAGCTTAAGCAGGCCGAACACTGAAGCTTTCTTT.